Listed below are T cell receptor beta chains from one sample, sequenced in a study of shared clonotypes between healthy human individuals. Method: immunoSEQ multiplex PCR; TCRdb's copy keeps in-frame clones and lacks some. The data contain about 2.1 million clones, 93% of them singletons. The sample was naive CD8+ T cells from PBMCs. Receptor source: a man between 18 and 29 years old in good health. Some clones in this sample may be carry-over from other donors' samples. Both conserved end residues are part of each CDR3. A D gene is named only where the DNA matches it firmly. Not all rows give a size; the values are once, few, many and, for expanded clones, a class.

v_gene: TRBV5-1; d_gene: .; j_gene: TRBJ2-7; abundance: .; CDR3nt: TGCGCCAGCAGCTTGTCAACAGGGCTGGGCTACTCCTACGAGCAGTACTTC; CDR3aa: CASSLSTGLGYSYEQYF
v_gene: TRBV11-3; d_gene: .; j_gene: TRBJ2-7; abundance: .; CDR3nt: TGTGCCAGCAGCTACCGCTCCTCCTACGAGCAGTACTTC; CDR3aa: CASSYRSSYEQYF
v_gene: TRBV7-9; d_gene: .; j_gene: TRBJ1-6; abundance: .; CDR3nt: TGTGCCAGCAGCCCGGTCGGAGGGGAGGATTCACCCCTCCACTTT; CDR3aa: CASSPVGGEDSPLHF
v_gene: TRBV28; d_gene: TRBD2; j_gene: TRBJ2-1; abundance: once; CDR3nt: TGTGCCAGCAGTCTCCTAGCGGGAGCGGGCAATGAGCAGTTCTTC; CDR3aa: CASSLLAGAGNEQFF
v_gene: TRBV7-3; d_gene: TRBD2; j_gene: TRBJ2-2; abundance: .; CDR3nt: TGTGCCAGTAAGAGACTAGCGGGAACCACCGGGGAGCTGTTTTTT; CDR3aa: CASKRLAGTTGELFF
v_gene: TRBV28; d_gene: TRBD2; j_gene: TRBJ2-3; abundance: .; CDR3nt: TGTGCCAGCAGTTTTATCGGACTAGCGGGAGGTGAGAACACAGATACGCAGTATTTT; CDR3aa: CASSFIGLAGGENTDTQYF
v_gene: TRBV9; d_gene: .; j_gene: TRBJ1-1; abundance: .; CDR3nt: TGTGCCAGCAGCGTAGAACCGACAGTCTTACAGAACACTGAAGCTTTCTTT; CDR3aa: CASSVEPTVLQNTEAFF
v_gene: TRBV27; d_gene: TRBD1; j_gene: TRBJ1-5; abundance: .; CDR3nt: TGTGCCAGCAGTTTAATGGGGACAGGGGGACAGCCCCAGCATTTT; CDR3aa: CASSLMGTGGQPQHF
v_gene: TRBV15; d_gene: .; j_gene: TRBJ2-2; abundance: .; CDR3nt: TGTGCCACCAGCAGAGATTTGACAGGGAACACCGGGGAGCTGTTTTTT; CDR3aa: CATSRDLTGNTGELFF
v_gene: TRBV7-9; d_gene: .; j_gene: TRBJ2-7; abundance: .; CDR3nt: TGTGCCAGCAGCCTTATCCCGGGACAAGGTTTGGCCTACGAGCAGTACTTC; CDR3aa: CASSLIPGQGLAYEQYF
v_gene: TRBV29-1; d_gene: .; j_gene: TRBJ2-3; abundance: .; CDR3nt: TGCAGCGTTGAAGGCGGATATAGCACAGATACGCAGTATTTT; CDR3aa: CSVEGGYSTDTQYF
v_gene: TRBV27; d_gene: .; j_gene: TRBJ1-1; abundance: .; CDR3nt: TGTGCCAGCAGTTTAATTGGGGGGCTATCCACTGAAGCTTTCTTT; CDR3aa: CASSLIGGLSTEAFF
v_gene: TRBV5-6; d_gene: .; j_gene: TRBJ2-3; abundance: .; CDR3nt: TGTGCCAGCAGCTTGCGTTATTTTTCCCCGGCAGATACGCAGTATTTT; CDR3aa: CASSLRYFSPADTQYF
v_gene: TRBV2; d_gene: .; j_gene: TRBJ1-2; abundance: .; CDR3nt: TGTGCCAGCAGGGGGAGGGGAGGGGATGGCTACACCTTC; CDR3aa: CASRGRGGDGYTF
v_gene: TRBV7-9; d_gene: .; j_gene: TRBJ2-2; abundance: .; CDR3nt: TGTGCCAGCAGCCCCCGGGACACCGGGGAGCTGTTTTTT; CDR3aa: CASSPRDTGELFF
v_gene: TRBV7-3; d_gene: TRBD2; j_gene: TRBJ2-1; abundance: .; CDR3nt: TGTGCCAGCAGCTTCCTCACGGGCGGGAGATATGAGCAGTTCTTC; CDR3aa: CASSFLTGGRYEQFF
v_gene: TRBV15; d_gene: .; j_gene: TRBJ1-2; abundance: .; CDR3nt: TGTGCCACCAGCAGAGATAGAGGTCTGGGAATGGATGGCTACACCTTC; CDR3aa: CATSRDRGLGMDGYTF
v_gene: TRBV7-8; d_gene: TRBD1; j_gene: TRBJ2-7; abundance: .; CDR3nt: TGTGCCAGCAGCTTCGCGGGACAGGGGCCCTACGAGCAGTACTTC; CDR3aa: CASSFAGQGPYEQYF
v_gene: TRBV28; d_gene: TRBD1; j_gene: TRBJ1-5; abundance: .; CDR3nt: TGTGCCAGCAGACGGACAGGGTTGAGTCAGCCCCAGCATTTT; CDR3aa: CASRRTGLSQPQHF
v_gene: TRBV9; d_gene: TRBD2; j_gene: TRBJ2-5; abundance: .; CDR3nt: TGTGCCAGCAGCCTCGGGAGCGGGACTAGTACCCAGTACTTC; CDR3aa: CASSLGSGTSTQYF
v_gene: TRBV7-8; d_gene: .; j_gene: TRBJ1-1; abundance: .; CDR3nt: TGTGCCAGCAGCTTACGAACAGGGATAGTCAGTGAAGCTTTCTTT; CDR3aa: CASSLRTGIVSEAFF
v_gene: TRBV11-2; d_gene: .; j_gene: TRBJ2-7; abundance: .; CDR3nt: TGTGCCAGCAGCTTAGACTGGCGGGAAGGACAGTACTTC; CDR3aa: CASSLDWREGQYF
v_gene: TRBV10-3; d_gene: .; j_gene: TRBJ1-1; abundance: .; CDR3nt: TGTGCCATCAGTGAGTTGGTAGGGCCGAACACTGAAGCTTTCTTT; CDR3aa: CAISELVGPNTEAFF
v_gene: TRBV19; d_gene: TRBD2; j_gene: TRBJ2-7; abundance: .; CDR3nt: TGTGCCAGTAGTCCGGCGCCTAGCGGGAGGTACGAGCAGTACTTC; CDR3aa: CASSPAPSGRYEQYF
v_gene: TRBV4-1; d_gene: .; j_gene: TRBJ2-7; abundance: .; CDR3nt: TGCGCCAGCAGCCAATTAACGGCAGACGCCTACGAGCAGTACTTC; CDR3aa: CASSQLTADAYEQYF
v_gene: TRBV28; d_gene: TRBD1; j_gene: TRBJ2-7; abundance: once; CDR3nt: TGTGCCAGCAGTTTAAATATTTGGGGGACAGGGCTCTACGAGCAGTACTTC; CDR3aa: CASSLNIWGTGLYEQYF
v_gene: TRBV2; d_gene: TRBD1; j_gene: TRBJ2-1; abundance: .; CDR3nt: TGTGCCACCTTGGTGGGGACAGGGGGATTCTACAATGAGCAGTTCTTC; CDR3aa: CATLVGTGGFYNEQFF
v_gene: TRBV29-1; d_gene: TRBD2; j_gene: TRBJ2-1; abundance: .; CDR3nt: TGCAGCGTCGAAAGGACTAGCTTGGTGACGCAGGAGCAGTTCTTC; CDR3aa: CSVERTSLVTQEQFF
v_gene: TRBV30; d_gene: .; j_gene: TRBJ2-5; abundance: .; CDR3nt: TGTGCCTGGAGTGGGCCAGAGACCCAGTACTTC; CDR3aa: CAWSGPETQYF
v_gene: TRBV28; d_gene: .; j_gene: TRBJ2-5; abundance: .; CDR3nt: TGTGCCAGCAGTTTACTGGGGGCTAGGGAGACCCAGTACTTC; CDR3aa: CASSLLGARETQYF
v_gene: TRBV29-1; d_gene: .; j_gene: TRBJ2-2; abundance: .; CDR3nt: TGCAGCGGCCAGGGACCCCTCACCGGGGAGCTGTTTTTT; CDR3aa: CSGQGPLTGELFF
v_gene: TRBV28; d_gene: .; j_gene: TRBJ2-7; abundance: .; CDR3nt: TGTGCCAGCAGTCCCGGGTCGCCCAGTTTCGGCGAGCAGTACTTC; CDR3aa: CASSPGSPSFGEQYF
v_gene: TRBV5-1; d_gene: .; j_gene: TRBJ2-1; abundance: .; CDR3nt: TGCGCCAGCAGCTTTACGGGCCAGAACTACAATGAGCAGTTCTTC; CDR3aa: CASSFTGQNYNEQFF
v_gene: TRBV9; d_gene: .; j_gene: TRBJ2-2; abundance: .; CDR3nt: TGTGCCAGCAGCGAGAGGCCTGTCGGTGTCGCCGGGGAGCTGTTTTTT; CDR3aa: CASSERPVGVAGELFF